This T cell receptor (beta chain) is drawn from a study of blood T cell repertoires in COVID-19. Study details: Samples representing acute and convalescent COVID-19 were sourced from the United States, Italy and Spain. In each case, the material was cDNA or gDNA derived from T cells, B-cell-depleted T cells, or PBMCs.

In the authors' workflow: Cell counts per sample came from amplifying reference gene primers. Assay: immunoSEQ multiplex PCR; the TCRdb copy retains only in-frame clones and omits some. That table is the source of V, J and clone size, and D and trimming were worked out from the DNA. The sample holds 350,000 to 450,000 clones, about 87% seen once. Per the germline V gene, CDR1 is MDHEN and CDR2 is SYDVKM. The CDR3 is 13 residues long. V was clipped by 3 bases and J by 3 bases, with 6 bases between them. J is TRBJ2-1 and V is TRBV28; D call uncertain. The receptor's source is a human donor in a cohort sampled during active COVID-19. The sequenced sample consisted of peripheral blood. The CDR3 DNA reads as TGTGCCAGCAGTTTTCCTAGCTACAATGAGCAGTTCTTC. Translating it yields CASSFPSYNEQFF.